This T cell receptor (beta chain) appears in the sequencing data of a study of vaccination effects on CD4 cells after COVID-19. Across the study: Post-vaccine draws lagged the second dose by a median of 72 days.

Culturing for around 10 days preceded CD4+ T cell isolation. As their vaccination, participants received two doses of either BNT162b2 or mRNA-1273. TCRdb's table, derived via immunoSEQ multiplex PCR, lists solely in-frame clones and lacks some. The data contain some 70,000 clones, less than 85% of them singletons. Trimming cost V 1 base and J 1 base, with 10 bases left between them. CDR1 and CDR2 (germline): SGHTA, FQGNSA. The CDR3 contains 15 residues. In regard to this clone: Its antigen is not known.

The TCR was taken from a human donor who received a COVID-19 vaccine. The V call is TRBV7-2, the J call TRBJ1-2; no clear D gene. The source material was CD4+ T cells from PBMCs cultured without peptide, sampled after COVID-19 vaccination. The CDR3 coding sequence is TGTGCCAGCAGCTTAGGTGGCAGCCATAACTATGGCTACACCTTC. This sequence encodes CASSLGGSHNYGYTF.